A single sample is the source of the 27 T cell receptor beta chains below, sequenced in a study of blood T cells in healthy people across ages. Combining a sample-barcoded 5' primer with a J-beta primer mix, a second PCR ran for roughly 7 to 12 cycles. Each CDR3 protein is one row after TCRdb ran MiXCR on the 5' RACE reads. The sample contains 750,000 to 1,000,000 distinct CDR3 sequences, almost 30% of which appear only once. The sample was also linked to a second study, of T cells of mothers and their children.

Sequenced material: blood. Source of these receptors: a woman aged 40 to 50 in good health.

In its sample, this clonotype was seen many times. The V call is TRBV20-1, the J call TRBJ2-7, with a weak D call TRBD2 (6 bases). This CDR3 comprises 15 residues. CDR1 DFQATT and CDR2 SNEGSKA come from the germline V gene (reference sequence). V lost 4 bases to trimming and J lost 6 bases, with 22 bases between them. The CDR3, as DNA: TGCAGTGCTACCGTAAACATAGCGGAAGTAGGCGAGCAGTACTTC. It codes for CSATVNIAEVGEQYF.

The table lists this clonotype with many counts. This rearrangement joins TRBV20-1 to TRBJ2-6; D gene unclear. V was trimmed by 3 bases and J by 3 bases, leaving 12 bases between them. Per the germline V gene, CDR1 is DFQATT and CDR2 is SNEGSKA (reference sequence). CDR3 length: 15 residues. CDR3 sequence reads: CSASTSQSGANVLTF. The CDR3 DNA is TGCAGTGCTAGTACGAGTCAAAGTGGGGCCAACGTCCTGACTTTC.

The chain couples TRBV5-1 to TRBJ1-1, with 9 bases identical to TRBD1. Germline CDR1 reads SGHRS; CDR2 reads YFSETQ. The CDR3 is 16 amino acids. J gave up 5 bases and V 5 bases, and 13 bases lay outside the gene matches. The CDR3 DNA sequence: TGCGCCAGCAGTCATAGACTCACAGGGGGCAGGACTGAAGCTTTCTTT. Its protein product is CASSHRLTGGRTEAFF. Looking up the rest from reference TRBV5-1 and TRBJ1-1 gives the full variable domain: KAGVTQTPRYLIKTRGQQVTLSCSPISGHRSVSWYQQTPGQGLQFLFEYFSETQRNKGNFPGRFSGRQFSNSRSEMNVSTLELGDSALYLCASSHRLTGGRTEAFFGQGTRLTVV.

The chain carries TRBV5-1 and TRBJ2-1; 11 nucleotides match TRBD1. This CDR3 is built from 16 residues. CDR1 is SGHRS, CDR2 YFSETQ, per germline. J was trimmed by 8 bases and V by 0 bases; bases with no gene match: 7. The CDR3 nucleotides are TGCGCCAGCAGCTTGGAAGGGACAGGGGGTGTCGATGAGCAGTTCTTC. As protein: CASSLEGTGGVDEQFF.

This chain joins TRBV18 and TRBJ2-4, with D tentatively TRBD1 (5 bases). Germline-derived CDR1 and CDR2 are KGHSH and LQKENI. Trimming shortened V by 3 bases and J by 1 base, and 7 bases separated the two germline ends. The CDR3 loop spans 14 amino acids. CDR3 in amino acids: CASSPRQAKNIQYF. CDR3 sequence (DNA): TGTGCCAGCTCACCGCGACAGGCCAAAAACATTCAGTACTTC.

As to this clonotype: This sequence may be a read error, since a much larger clone differs from it by one base. This chain uses TRBV7-8 with TRBJ2-7; the match to TRBD2 covers 9 bases. The DNA end is more similar to TRBJ2-5, so the J call may be wrong. Looked up from germline, CDR1 is SGHVS and CDR2 is FQNEAQ. The CDR3 is 14 residues long. The CDR3 region is CARGAGLATETQYF. CDR3 sequence (DNA): TGTGCCCGCGGAGCAGGACTAGCGACAGAGACCCAGTACTTC.

V usage is TRBV20-1 and J usage is TRBJ2-3; TRBD1 might be the D (6 bases). V lost 3 bases to trimming and J lost 4 bases, with 17 bases between them. The CDR3 loop spans 15 amino acids. The germline V gene encodes CDR1 DFQATT and CDR2 SNEGSKA (reference sequence). For the CDR3, the DNA is TGCAGTGCTAGCCGTGGGGGCTCTGTTGCAGATACGCAGTATTTT. It is translated as CSASRGGSVADTQYF.

There are many counts of this clonotype. One junction end does not reproduce the germline sequence, and a read error may be involved. This sequence joins TRBV7-7 and TRBJ2-7; 10 bases line up with TRBD1. The CDR3 has 15 residues. The germline V gene has CDR1 SSHAT and CDR2 FNYEAQ (reference sequence). The CDR3 loop is CASSPGQGIAHEQYF. CDR3 nucleotide sequence: TGTGCTAGCAGCCCGGGACAGGGGATCGCCCACGAGCAGTACTTC.

Only a few counts were recorded for this clonotype. The rearrangement joins TRBV28 to TRBJ1-2, with 8 bases identical to TRBD1. CDR3 length: 15 residues. The germline V gene encodes CDR1 MDHEN and CDR2 SYDVKM. With 4 bases clipped from V and 2 bases from J, the junction kept 6 bases outside the gene matches. The DNA for the CDR3 is TGTGCCAGCAGTTCGACAGGGGAAAGCAACTATGGCTACACCTTC. Encoded protein: CASSSTGESNYGYTF.

V is TRBV20-1 and J is TRBJ1-5; maybe TRBD1 (5 bases). The CDR3 totals 16 residues. V was shortened by 5 bases and J by 4 bases, with 21 bases between the two germline ends. Germline CDR1 DFQATT, CDR2 SNEGSKA (reference sequence). The CDR3 coding sequence is TGCAGTGCTCTTAGGGCCGAGGGGATGATGAATCAGCCCCAGCATTTT. Amino acids: CSALRAEGMMNQPQHF.

The table lists this clonotype with a few counts. This chain connects TRBV28 to TRBJ1-2; 7 bases match TRBD1. This CDR3 has 13 residues. Trimming at V came to 4 bases and at J to 8 bases, leaving 7 bases not matched to a gene. In germline, CDR1 is MDHEN, CDR2 SYDVKM. DNA of the CDR3: TGTGCCAGCAGTTCGACAGGGATCCGCGGCTACACCTTC. Translation gives CASSSTGIRGYTF.

This clonotype was counted only a few times. The CDR3 is CASSLNRYHEQYF. The CDR3 DNA sequence: TGTGCCAGCAGTTTAAATCGGTACCACGAGCAGTACTTC. The chain combines TRBV12-3 or TRBV12-4 with TRBJ2-7; D not resolved. The CDR3 totals 13 residues. V lost 2 bases to trimming and J lost 5 bases, with 10 bases between them.

About this clonotype: This may stem from a read error, because a much larger clone lies one nucleotide away. The J gene is TRBJ2-7, the V gene TRBV5-5, with 8 nucleotides matching TRBD1. Per the germline V gene, CDR1 is SGHKS and CDR2 is YYEKEE (reference sequence). The CDR3 length is 15 residues. With 2 bases clipped from V and 7 bases from J, the junction kept 11 bases outside the gene matches. As DNA, the CDR3 is TGTGCCAGCAGCTTCGGACAGGGTCTCTTCGATGAGCAGTACTTC. This codes for CASSFGQGLFDEQYF.

This clonotype was observed a handful of times. J is TRBJ2-6 and V is TRBV6-2 or TRBV6-3; 7 bases are shared with TRBD1. In germline, CDR1 is MNHEY, CDR2 SVGEGT. The CDR3 spans 17 residues. V trimming: 4 bases; J trimming: 0 bases; junction bases outside the gene matches: 6. CDR3 loop: CASSSGTVGSGANVLTF. The CDR3 coding sequence is TGTGCCAGCAGTTCCGGGACAGTCGGCTCTGGGGCCAACGTCCTGACTTTC.

The gene calls are TRBV14 and TRBJ2-3; 7 bases agree with TRBD2. This CDR3 has 15 amino acids. The V segment lost 3 bases and the J segment 6 bases; nucleotides outside the gene matches: 9. Germline-derived CDR1 and CDR2 are SGHDN and FVKESK. CDR3 loop: CASSHGLDLSDTQYF. The CDR3, as DNA: TGTGCCAGCAGCCACGGACTAGACCTCAGTGATACGCAGTATTTT.

The rearrangement joins TRBV7-8 to TRBJ2-1; 13 positions agree with TRBD2. J was trimmed by 0 bases and V by 5 bases; bases with no gene match: 7. The V gene's germline CDR1 is SGHVS and CDR2 FQNEAQ. The CDR3 is made up of 18 amino acids. The CDR3: CASSRGTSGAPSYNEQFF. CDR3 DNA sequence: TGTGCCAGCAGCAGAGGGACTAGCGGGGCCCCCTCCTACAATGAGCAGTTCTTC.

The J gene is TRBJ2-7, the V gene TRBV28, with D uncertain. This CDR3 comprises 13 residues. Germline values: CDR1 MDHEN, CDR2 SYDVKM. V dropped 3 bases and J dropped 6 bases, with 12 bases sitting between them. The CDR3 reads CASSFVAVGEQYF. The CDR3 DNA sequence: TGTGCCAGCAGTTTTGTGGCGGTGGGCGAGCAGTACTTC.

The gene calls are TRBV5-1 and TRBJ2-1; D call uncertain. Germline V CDR1 and CDR2: SGHRS, YFSETQ. Trimming cost V 4 bases and J 5 bases, with 13 bases left between them. The CDR3 is 14 amino acids. The CDR3 region has the DNA TGCGCCAGCAGCAATCGGGCTTCGAACAATGAGCAGTTCTTC. Amino acid sequence: CASSNRASNNEQFF.

As concerns this clonotype: A much larger clone differs by one base, so this may be a read error. The gene calls are TRBV7-2 and TRBJ1-5; D call uncertain. The V end lost 3 bases, the J end lost 2 bases, and 11 bases lay between the germline ends. The CDR3 runs 15 residues. The V gene's germline CDR1 is SGHTA and CDR2 FQGNSA. The CDR3 region has the DNA TGTGCCAGCAGCTTCCTAGGGTCTGGCAATCAGCCCCAGCATTTT. Protein product: CASSFLGSGNQPQHF.

This clonotype came up once. The chain couples TRBV27 to TRBJ2-1, with 10 nucleotides matching TRBD2. Germline V lookup: CDR1 MNHEY, CDR2 SMNVEV (reference sequence). V gave up 6 bases and J gave up 4 bases; unmatched junction bases: 9. CDR3 length equals 16 residues. CDR3 DNA sequence: TGTGCCAGCAGACCTAGCGGGAGAGGCCCTTACAATGAGCAGTTCTTC. Encoded protein: CASRPSGRGPYNEQFF.

The V gene is TRBV7-2, the J gene TRBJ1-6; D is unresolved. Per germline, CDR1 SGHTA and CDR2 FQGNSA. V dropped 0 bases and J dropped 7 bases, with 16 bases sitting between them. CDR3 length: 17 residues. The CDR3 region has the DNA TGTGCCAGCAGCTTAGCCCCCATTGAGTACGGGAATTCACCCCTCCACTTT. It specifies CASSLAPIEYGNSPLHF.

The chain uses TRBV5-1 and TRBJ2-3, with D possibly matching TRBD1 (7 bases). Per the germline V gene, CDR1 is SGHRS and CDR2 is YFSETQ. This CDR3 is built from 17 residues. V dropped 3 bases and J dropped 3 bases, with 20 bases sitting between them. The chain's CDR3 is CASSYNRGGGPTDTQYF. CDR3 bases: TGCGCCAGCAGCTATAACAGGGGAGGAGGGCCTACAGATACGCAGTATTTT. Based on the CDR3 plus reference TRBV5-1 and TRBJ2-3, the full variable domain is KAGVTQTPRYLIKTRGQQVTLSCSPISGHRSVSWYQQTPGQGLQFLFEYFSETQRNKGNFPGRFSGRQFSNSRSEMNVSTLELGDSALYLCASSYNRGGGPTDTQYFGPGTRLTVL.

The rearrangement uses TRBV28 and TRBJ2-5, with TRBD2 matching 8 bases. V was pared by 6 bases and J by 5 bases, with 11 bases of the junction left unmatched. Germline CDR1 is MDHEN and CDR2 is SYDVKM. The CDR3 sequence is 15 residues long. The CDR3 DNA sequence: TGTGCCAGCAGCCCCGGCGGAGCGGGGGTGGAGACCCAGTACTTC. Translating gives CASSPGGAGVETQYF.

J is TRBJ1-5 and V is TRBV28; D remains unclear. V was clipped by 3 bases and J by 0 bases, with 9 bases between them. From germline, CDR1 is MDHEN and CDR2 SYDVKM. The CDR3 spans 15 residues. The CDR3 nucleotides read TGTGCCAGCAGTTTGAATCACTATAGCAATCAGCCCCAGCATTTT. Protein product: CASSLNHYSNQPQHF.

This clonotype showed up just a few times. The chain couples TRBV9 to TRBJ2-5; TRBD2 aligns across 9 bases. The CDR3 spans 16 residues. Germline V gene data show CDR1 as SGDLS and CDR2 as YYNGEE. The V gene end was trimmed by 3 bases and the J gene end by 0 bases; junction bases not matched to a gene: 6. This chain's CDR3 is CASSAGSGGNQETQYF. DNA of the CDR3: TGTGCCAGCAGCGCGGGCAGCGGGGGGAACCAAGAGACCCAGTACTTC.

V gene TRBV7-6 combines with J gene TRBJ2-3, with a tentative D call TRBD2 (5 bases). V lost 2 bases and J 1 base, leaving 13 bases between the germline ends. This CDR3 spans 16 amino acids. The V gene's germline CDR1 is SGHVS and CDR2 FNYEAQ. The chain's CDR3 is CASSLWASQGTDTQYF. CDR3 coding DNA: TGTGCCAGCAGCTTATGGGCTAGCCAGGGCACAGATACGCAGTATTTT.

This clonotype was counted at least ten times. The chain recombines TRBV7-9 with TRBJ1-2; the D is unclear. Germline-derived CDR1 and CDR2 are SEHNR and FQNEAQ (reference sequence). The CDR3 has 14 amino acids. V shed 0 bases and J shed 6 bases, with 11 bases lying between them. The CDR3 region has the DNA TGTGCCAGCAGCTTAGCGTCACAGTCGCATGGCTACACCTTC. This translates into CASSLASQSHGYTF.